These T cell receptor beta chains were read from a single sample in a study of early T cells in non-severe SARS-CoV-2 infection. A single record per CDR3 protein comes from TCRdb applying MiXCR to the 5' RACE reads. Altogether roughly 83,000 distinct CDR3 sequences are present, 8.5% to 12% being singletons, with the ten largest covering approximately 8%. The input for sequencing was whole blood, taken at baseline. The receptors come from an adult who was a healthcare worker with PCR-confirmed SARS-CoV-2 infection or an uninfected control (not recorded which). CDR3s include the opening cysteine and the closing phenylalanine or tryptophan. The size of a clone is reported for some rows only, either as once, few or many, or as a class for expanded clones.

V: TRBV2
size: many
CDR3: CASNREDTQYF

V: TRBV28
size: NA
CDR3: CASKREAFQPQHF

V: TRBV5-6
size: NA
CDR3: CASTQGTSYEQYF

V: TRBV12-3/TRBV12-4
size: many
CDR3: CASTPLAAQTNEQFF

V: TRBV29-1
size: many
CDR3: CSVHPGQSQETQYF

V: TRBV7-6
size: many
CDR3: CASSLARTGVGTGELFF

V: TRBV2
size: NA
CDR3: CASSPEGRSDTQYF

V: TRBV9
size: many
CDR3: CASSVEDSGSGETQYF

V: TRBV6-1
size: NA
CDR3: CASSGHRNGYTF

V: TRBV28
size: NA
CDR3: CASSSASWGAQETQYF

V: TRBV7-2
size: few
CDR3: CASSQSSYNEQFF

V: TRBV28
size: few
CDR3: CASSFVPGQRSTDTQYF

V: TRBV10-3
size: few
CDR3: CAISEGQAGADTQYF

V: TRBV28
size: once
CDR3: CASTPTGTTSYEQYF

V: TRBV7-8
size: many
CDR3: CASSIARDNEQFF

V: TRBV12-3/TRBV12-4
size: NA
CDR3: CASTYNGELFF

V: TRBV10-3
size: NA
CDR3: CAISTTSGSSHNEQFF

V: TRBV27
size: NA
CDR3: CASSLARTHLGTGYTF

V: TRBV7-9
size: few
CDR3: CASSSPRTSGEQFF

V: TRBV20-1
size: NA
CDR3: CSATLGRKYSGANVLTF

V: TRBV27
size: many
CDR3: CASSLTSGSSQYYEQYF

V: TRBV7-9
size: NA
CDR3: CASSRRDSFVSGANVLTF

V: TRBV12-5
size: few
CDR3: CASAQDGEQFF

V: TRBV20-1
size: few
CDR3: CSAQGGYTEAFF

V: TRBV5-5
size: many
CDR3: CASSFRTGDQPQHF

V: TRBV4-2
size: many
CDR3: CASSFRTGGDEQYF

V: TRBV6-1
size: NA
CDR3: CASSEIAGGLEQYF

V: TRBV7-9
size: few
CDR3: CASSLGPRQYF

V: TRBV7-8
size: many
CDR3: CASGLSSGGRIDNEQFF

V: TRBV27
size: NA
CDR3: CASSSHEAAYYGYTF

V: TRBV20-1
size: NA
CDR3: CSAGQGGYNEQFF

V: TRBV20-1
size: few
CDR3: CSAIHPQRDEYEQYF

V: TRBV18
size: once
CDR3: CASSRIRTETQYF

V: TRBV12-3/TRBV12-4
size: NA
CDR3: CASSPRDRGYEQYF

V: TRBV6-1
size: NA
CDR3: CASSDLGGTAAYEQYF

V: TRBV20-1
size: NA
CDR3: CSATPDGSGANVLTF

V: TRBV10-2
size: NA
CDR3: CASNPAGGYYEQYF

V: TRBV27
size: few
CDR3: CASSISPLGDEQFF

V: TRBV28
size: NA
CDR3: CASRRLAGGLGTGELFF

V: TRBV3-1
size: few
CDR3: CASTRGLAGDEQYF

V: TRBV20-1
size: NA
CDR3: CSASGASWISGRGSYNEQFF